This paragraph reports one T cell receptor beta chain. Per the original data handling: For nucleated cells, counts were estimated from reference gene primer amplification. Using immunoSEQ multiplex PCR, the repertoire was profiled, and TCRdb retains in-frame clones only, with some absent. V, J and clone size were drawn from that table, and D and trimming were deduced from the DNA. The sample holds about 88,000 clones, roughly 84% seen once. This entry belongs to a study of blood T cell repertoires in COVID-19. Trimming stripped 5 bases from V and 5 bases from J, with 11 bases between. The CDR3 is 13 amino acids. Germline values: CDR1 SGHAT, CDR2 FQDESV (reference sequence).

The sequenced material came from peripheral blood. V is TRBV11-1 and J is TRBJ2-3; D might be TRBD1 (5 bases). This TCR derives from a woman of 80 years or more with acute or convalescent COVID-19. The CDR3 DNA reads as TGTGCCAGCAGCCCGGCAGGGTTAGATACGCAGTATTTT. Protein: CASSPAGLDTQYF.